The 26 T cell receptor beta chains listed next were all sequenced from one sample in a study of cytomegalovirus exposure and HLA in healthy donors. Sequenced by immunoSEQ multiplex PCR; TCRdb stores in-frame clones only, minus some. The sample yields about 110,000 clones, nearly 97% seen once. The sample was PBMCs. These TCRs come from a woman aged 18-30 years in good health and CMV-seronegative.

The CDR3 region is CASSIGQTNTEAFF. The CDR3 bases are TGTGCCAGTAGTATTGGACAGACGAACACTGAAGCTTTCTTT. The rearrangement links TRBV19 to TRBJ1-1; D possibly corresponds to TRBD1 (6 bases). Trimming removed 3 bases at V and 1 base at J, with 9 bases between. The CDR3 loop spans 14 amino acids. CDR1 and CDR2 (germline): LNHDA, SQIVND (reference sequence).

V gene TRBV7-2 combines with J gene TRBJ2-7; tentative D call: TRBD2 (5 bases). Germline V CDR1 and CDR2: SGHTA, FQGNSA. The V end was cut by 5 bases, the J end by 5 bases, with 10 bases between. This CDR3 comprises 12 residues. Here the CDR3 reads CASSPGSHEQYF. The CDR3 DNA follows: TGTGCCAGCAGCCCGGGATCCCACGAGCAGTACTTC.

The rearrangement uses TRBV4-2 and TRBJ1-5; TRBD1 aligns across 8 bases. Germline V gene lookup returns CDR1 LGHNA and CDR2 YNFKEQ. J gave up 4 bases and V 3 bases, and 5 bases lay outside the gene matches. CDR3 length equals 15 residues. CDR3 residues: CASSQGTGGNQPQHF. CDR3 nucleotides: TGTGCCAGCAGCCAGGGGACAGGAGGGAATCAGCCCCAGCATTTT.

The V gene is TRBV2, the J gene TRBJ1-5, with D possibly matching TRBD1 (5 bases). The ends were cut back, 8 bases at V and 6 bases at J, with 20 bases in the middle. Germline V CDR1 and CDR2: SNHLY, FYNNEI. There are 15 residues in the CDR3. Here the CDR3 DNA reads TGTGCCAGCTCCAGTGGGGCGCGATGGGGTCAGCCCCAGCATTTT. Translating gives CASSSGARWGQPQHF.

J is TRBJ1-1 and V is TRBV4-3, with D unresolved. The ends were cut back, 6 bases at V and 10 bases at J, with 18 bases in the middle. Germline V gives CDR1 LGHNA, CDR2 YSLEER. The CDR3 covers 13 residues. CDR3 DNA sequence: TGCGCCAGCAGTAGTACAGTCTTCTCGCGAGCTTTCTTT. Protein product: CASSSTVFSRAFF.

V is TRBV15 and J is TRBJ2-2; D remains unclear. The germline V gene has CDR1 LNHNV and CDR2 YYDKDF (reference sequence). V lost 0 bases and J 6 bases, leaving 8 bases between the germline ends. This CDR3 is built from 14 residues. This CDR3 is CATSRDLGAGELFF. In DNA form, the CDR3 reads TGTGCCACCAGCAGAGATCTAGGCGCCGGGGAGCTGTTTTTT.

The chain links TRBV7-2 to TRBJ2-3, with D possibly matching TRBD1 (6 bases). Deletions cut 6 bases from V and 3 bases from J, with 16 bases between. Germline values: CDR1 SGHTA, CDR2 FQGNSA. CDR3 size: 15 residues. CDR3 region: CASSFGGSPTDTQYF. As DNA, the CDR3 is TGTGCCAGCAGTTTTGGGGGCTCCCCGACAGATACGCAGTATTTT.

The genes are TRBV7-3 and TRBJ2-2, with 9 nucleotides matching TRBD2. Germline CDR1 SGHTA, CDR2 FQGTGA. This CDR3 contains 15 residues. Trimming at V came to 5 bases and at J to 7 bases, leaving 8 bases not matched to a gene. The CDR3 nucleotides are TGTGCCAGCAGCCCGGCGGGAGGGTCGGACGGGGAGCTGTTTTTT. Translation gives CASSPAGGSDGELFF. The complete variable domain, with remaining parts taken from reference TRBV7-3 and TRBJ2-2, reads GAGVSQTPSNKVTEKGKYVELRCDPISGHTALYWYRQSLGQGPEFLIYFQGTGAADDSGLPNDRFFAVRPEGSVSTLKIQRTERGDSAVYLCASSPAGGSDGELFFGEGSRLTVL.

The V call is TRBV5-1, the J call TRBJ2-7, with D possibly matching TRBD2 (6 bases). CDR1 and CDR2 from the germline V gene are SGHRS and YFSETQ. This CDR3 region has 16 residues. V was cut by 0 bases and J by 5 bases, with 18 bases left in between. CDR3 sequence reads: CASSLVVAGTADEQYF. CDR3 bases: TGCGCCAGCAGCTTGGTGGTGGCGGGAACCGCAGACGAGCAGTACTTC.

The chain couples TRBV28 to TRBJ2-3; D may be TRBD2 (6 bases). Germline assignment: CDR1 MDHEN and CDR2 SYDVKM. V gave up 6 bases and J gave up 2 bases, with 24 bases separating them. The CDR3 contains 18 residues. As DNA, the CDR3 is TGTGCCAGCAGCACGGGGGAGCACGACTCCCCCAACACAGATACGCAGTATTTT. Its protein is CASSTGEHDSPNTDTQYF.

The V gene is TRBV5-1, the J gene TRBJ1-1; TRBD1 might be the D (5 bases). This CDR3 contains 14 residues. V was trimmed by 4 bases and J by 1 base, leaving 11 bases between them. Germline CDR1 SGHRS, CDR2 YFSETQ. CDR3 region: CASSRGTENTEAFF. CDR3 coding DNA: TGCGCCAGCAGCCGCGGGACGGAGAACACTGAAGCTTTCTTT. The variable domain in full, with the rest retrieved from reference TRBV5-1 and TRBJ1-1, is KAGVTQTPRYLIKTRGQQVTLSCSPISGHRSVSWYQQTPGQGLQFLFEYFSETQRNKGNFPGRFSGRQFSNSRSEMNVSTLELGDSALYLCASSRGTENTEAFFGQGTRLTVV.

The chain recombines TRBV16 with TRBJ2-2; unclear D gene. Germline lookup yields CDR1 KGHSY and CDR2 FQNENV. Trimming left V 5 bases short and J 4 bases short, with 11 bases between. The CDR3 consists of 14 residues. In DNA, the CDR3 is TGTGCCAGCAGCGTTGACCCGGGCACCGGGGAGCTGTTTTTT. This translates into CASSVDPGTGELFF.

The CDR3 nucleotides read TGTGCCAGCAGTTACTGGGCTAGCGGAGCCCAAGAGACCCAGTACTTC. Protein sequence: CASSYWASGAQETQYF. The chain joins TRBV6-5 to TRBJ2-5; 7 nucleotides agree with TRBD2. V lost 1 base to trimming and J lost 1 base; unmatched junction nucleotides: 6. Germline loops: CDR1 MNHEY, CDR2 SVGAGI. The CDR3 extends over 16 amino acids.

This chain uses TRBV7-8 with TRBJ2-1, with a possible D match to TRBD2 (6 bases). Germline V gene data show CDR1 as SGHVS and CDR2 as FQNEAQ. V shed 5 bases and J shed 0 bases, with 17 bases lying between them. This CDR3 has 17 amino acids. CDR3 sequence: CASSRETRGSSYNEQFF. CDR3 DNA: TGTGCCAGCAGCCGGGAAACTCGGGGGAGCTCCTACAATGAGCAGTTCTTC. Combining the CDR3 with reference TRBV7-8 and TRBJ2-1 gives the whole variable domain GAGVSQSPRYKVAKRGQDVALRCDPISGHVSLFWYQQALGQGPEFLTYFQNEAQLDKSGLPSDRFFAERPEGSVSTLKIQRTQQEDSAVYLCASSRETRGSSYNEQFFGPGTRLTVL.

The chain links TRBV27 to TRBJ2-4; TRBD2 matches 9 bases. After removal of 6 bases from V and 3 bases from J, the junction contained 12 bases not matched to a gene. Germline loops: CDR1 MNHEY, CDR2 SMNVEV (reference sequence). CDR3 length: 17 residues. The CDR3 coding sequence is TGTGCCAGCAGCCATAGGGTGCGGGGGGGCGTCAAAAACATTCAGTACTTC. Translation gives CASSHRVRGGVKNIQYF.

CDR3 coding DNA: TGTGCCAGCGGAACCGACAGGACGGAAGAGACCCAGTACTTC. Protein product: CASGTDRTEETQYF. The chain recombines TRBV28 with TRBJ2-5, with a weak D call TRBD1 (6 bases). With 8 bases removed from V and 3 bases from J, the gap between germline ends came to 16 bases. Germline V gives CDR1 MDHEN, CDR2 SYDVKM. This CDR3 comprises 14 residues. Drawing the rest from reference TRBV28 and TRBJ2-5, the complete variable domain is DVKVTQSSRYLVKRTGEKVFLECVQDMDHENMFWYRQDPGLGLRLIYFSYDVKMKEKGDIPEGYSVSREKKERFSLILESASTNQTSMYLCASGTDRTEETQYFGPGTRLLVL.

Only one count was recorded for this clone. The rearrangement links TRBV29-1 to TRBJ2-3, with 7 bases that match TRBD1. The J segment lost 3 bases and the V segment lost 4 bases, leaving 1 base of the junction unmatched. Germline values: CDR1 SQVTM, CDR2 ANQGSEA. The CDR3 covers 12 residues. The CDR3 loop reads CSVAGGTDTQYF. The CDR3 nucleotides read TGCAGCGTTGCAGGGGGAACAGATACGCAGTATTTT.

CDR3 in amino acids: CSVRSGQGGVYTEAFF. For the CDR3, the DNA is TGCAGCGTCCGATCGGGACAGGGAGGTGTTTACACTGAAGCTTTCTTT. The chain carries TRBV29-1 and TRBJ1-1; TRBD1 aligns across 9 bases. CDR1 is SQVTM, CDR2 ANQGSEA, per germline. CDR3 length: 16 residues. V lost 6 bases and J lost 3; bases outside the gene matches: 14.

DNA for the CDR3: TGTGCCACCACCCGGACAGGGAGCTCCTACGAGCAGTACTTC. This gives the protein CATTRTGSSYEQYF. V is TRBV28 and J is TRBJ2-7, with TRBD1 matching 8 bases. Per germline, CDR1 MDHEN and CDR2 SYDVKM. The CDR3 spans 14 residues. The V gene end was trimmed by 10 bases and the J gene end by 0 bases; junction bases not matched to a gene: 8.

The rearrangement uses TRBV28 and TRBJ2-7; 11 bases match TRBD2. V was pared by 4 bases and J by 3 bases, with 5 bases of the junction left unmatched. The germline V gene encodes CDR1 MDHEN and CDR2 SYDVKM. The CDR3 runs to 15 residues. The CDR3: CASSSNSGGGYEQYF. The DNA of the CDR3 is TGTGCCAGCAGTTCAAATAGCGGGGGGGGCTACGAGCAGTACTTC.

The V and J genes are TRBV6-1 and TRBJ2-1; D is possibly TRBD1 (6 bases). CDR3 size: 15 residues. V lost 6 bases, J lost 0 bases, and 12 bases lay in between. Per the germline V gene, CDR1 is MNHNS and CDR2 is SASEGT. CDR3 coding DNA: TGTGCCAGCAGGCTCAGGGGTAGCTCCTACAATGAGCAGTTCTTC. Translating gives CASRLRGSSYNEQFF.

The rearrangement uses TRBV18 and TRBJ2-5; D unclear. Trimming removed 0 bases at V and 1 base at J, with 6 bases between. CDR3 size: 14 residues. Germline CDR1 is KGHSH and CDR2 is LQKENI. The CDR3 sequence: CASSPPWSQETQYF. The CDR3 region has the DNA TGTGCCAGCTCACCACCGTGGAGCCAAGAGACCCAGTACTTC.

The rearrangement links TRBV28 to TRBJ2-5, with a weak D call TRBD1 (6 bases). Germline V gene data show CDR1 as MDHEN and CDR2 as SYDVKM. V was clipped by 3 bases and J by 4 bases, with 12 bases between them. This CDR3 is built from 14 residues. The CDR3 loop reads CASSLVGARETQYF. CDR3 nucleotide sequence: TGTGCCAGCAGTTTGGTGGGGGCCAGAGAGACCCAGTACTTC.

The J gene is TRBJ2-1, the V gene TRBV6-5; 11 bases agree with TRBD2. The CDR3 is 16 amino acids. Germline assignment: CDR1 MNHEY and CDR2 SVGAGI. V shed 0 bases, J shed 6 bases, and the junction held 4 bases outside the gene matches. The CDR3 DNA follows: TGTGCCAGCAGTTACTCGTCTAGCGGGGGGAGCAATGAGCAGTTCTTC. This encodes CASSYSSSGGSNEQFF.

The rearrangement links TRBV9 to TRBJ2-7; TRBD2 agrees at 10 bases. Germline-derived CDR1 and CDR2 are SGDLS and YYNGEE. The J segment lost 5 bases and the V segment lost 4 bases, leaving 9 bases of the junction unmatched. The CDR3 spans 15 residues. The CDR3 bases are TGTGCCAGCAGCCCTATAGCGGGGGGATCTAACGAGCAGTACTTC. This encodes CASSPIAGGSNEQYF. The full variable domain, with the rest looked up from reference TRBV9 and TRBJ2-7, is DSGVTQTPKHLITATGQRVTLRCSPRSGDLSVYWYQQSLDQGLQFLIQYYNGEERAKGNILERFSAQQFPDLHSELNLSSLELGDSALYFCASSPIAGGSNEQYFGPGTRLTVT.

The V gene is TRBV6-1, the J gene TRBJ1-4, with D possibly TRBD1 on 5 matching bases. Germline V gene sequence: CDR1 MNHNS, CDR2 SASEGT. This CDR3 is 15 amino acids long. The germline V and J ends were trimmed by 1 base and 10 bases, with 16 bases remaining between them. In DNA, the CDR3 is TGTGCCAGCAGTGAAGATCTGTATGAAAGGGGAAAACTGTTTTTT. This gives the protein CASSEDLYERGKLFF.